A selection of T cell receptor beta chains follows, all from one sample in a study of T cell responses to AZD1222 COVID-19 vaccine. Produced via immunoSEQ multiplex PCR; TCRdb's table is partial and in-frame only. The data show some 89,000 clones, roughly 90% seen once. The source was peripheral blood, collected on day 0 of AZD1222 vaccination. The source of these receptors is an adult in good health. The CDR3 runs from the conserved cysteine through the conserved F or W. A D gene is named only where the DNA matches it firmly. The listing skips clone size in some rows; elsewhere it reads once, few, many or a size class.

CDR3nt: TGTGCCAGCAGAGGGTCAACAGGGTTTTCCGGGGAGCTGTTTTTT
CDR3aa: CASRGSTGFSGELFF
abundance: -
j_gene: TRBJ2-2
d_gene: -
v_gene: TRBV27
len: 15

CDR3nt: TGTGCCAGCAGCCCCCAGGGAAAGATGGGCAATGAGCAGTTCTTC
CDR3aa: CASSPQGKMGNEQFF
abundance: few
j_gene: TRBJ2-1
d_gene: -
v_gene: TRBV7-9
len: 15

CDR3nt: TGTGCCAGCTCACCCCGAGGAGGGGGGGCTGTGGTTCGTACCGGGGAGCTGTTTTTT
CDR3aa: CASSPRGGGAVVRTGELFF
abundance: -
j_gene: TRBJ2-2
d_gene: -
v_gene: TRBV18
len: 19

CDR3nt: TGTGCCAGCAGAGAGACGGGGATTAACTATGGCTACACCTTC
CDR3aa: CASRETGINYGYTF
abundance: -
j_gene: TRBJ1-2
d_gene: -
v_gene: TRBV6-5
len: 14

CDR3nt: TGTGCCAGCACCCCCCGGCAGGGGGCGTACCAAGAGACCCAGTACTTC
CDR3aa: CASTPRQGAYQETQYF
abundance: -
j_gene: TRBJ2-5
d_gene: TRBD1
v_gene: TRBV7-8
len: 16

CDR3nt: TGTGCCAGCAGTCCCTCCGGGACAGGGCAGCGCGAGCAGTACTTC
CDR3aa: CASSPSGTGQREQYF
abundance: -
j_gene: TRBJ2-7
d_gene: TRBD1
v_gene: TRBV27
len: 15

CDR3nt: TGCGCCAGCAGCCCGGGCCCAGGCGGTGGAGATACGCAGTATTTT
CDR3aa: CASSPGPGGGDTQYF
abundance: once
j_gene: TRBJ2-3
d_gene: -
v_gene: TRBV5-1
len: 15

CDR3nt: TGTGCCAGCAGCCCAACCGGGACAGGGTATGGCTACACCTTC
CDR3aa: CASSPTGTGYGYTF
abundance: few
j_gene: TRBJ1-2
d_gene: TRBD1
v_gene: TRBV9
len: 14

CDR3nt: TGTGCCACTTCCCCGGGACTAGCGGGAGGGTCGAACACCGGGGAGCTGTTTTTT
CDR3aa: CATSPGLAGGSNTGELFF
abundance: once
j_gene: TRBJ2-2
d_gene: TRBD2
v_gene: TRBV7-6
len: 18

CDR3nt: TGTGCCAGCAGCCCCGACGGGTTCGGAAACACCATATATTTT
CDR3aa: CASSPDGFGNTIYF
abundance: -
j_gene: TRBJ1-3
d_gene: -
v_gene: TRBV28
len: 14

CDR3nt: TGTGCCAGCAGTGACCATGGTTTTTCCTCCTATAATTCACCCCTCCACTTT
CDR3aa: CASSDHGFSSYNSPLHF
abundance: -
j_gene: TRBJ1-6
d_gene: -
v_gene: TRBV6-1
len: 17

CDR3nt: TGTGCCAGTAGTTACTATGGGGGACAGAGGGCTTTCTTT
CDR3aa: CASSYYGGQRAFF
abundance: -
j_gene: TRBJ1-1
d_gene: TRBD1
v_gene: TRBV19
len: 13

CDR3nt: TGTGCCAGCAGCCTGGGACAGCTCTCCTACAATGAGCAGTTCTTC
CDR3aa: CASSLGQLSYNEQFF
abundance: -
j_gene: TRBJ2-1
d_gene: TRBD1
v_gene: TRBV11-1
len: 15

CDR3nt: TGTGCCAGCAATACACCGGGACAGGCGTCGAACACCGGGGAGCTGTTTTTT
CDR3aa: CASNTPGQASNTGELFF
abundance: -
j_gene: TRBJ2-2
d_gene: TRBD1
v_gene: TRBV28
len: 17

CDR3nt: TGTGCCAGCAGCCAGCCGAGGGATACGCAGTATTTT
CDR3aa: CASSQPRDTQYF
abundance: few
j_gene: TRBJ2-3
d_gene: -
v_gene: TRBV3-1/TRBV3-2
len: 12

CDR3nt: TGTGCCTGGAGTAGAGGGGGCCTATACGAGCAGTACTTC
CDR3aa: CAWSRGGLYEQYF
abundance: -
j_gene: TRBJ2-7
d_gene: TRBD1
v_gene: TRBV30
len: 13

CDR3nt: TGTGCCAGCACCGCCACAGGGGGCTCGCAGCCCCAGCATTTT
CDR3aa: CASTATGGSQPQHF
abundance: -
j_gene: TRBJ1-5
d_gene: TRBD1
v_gene: TRBV18
len: 14

CDR3nt: TGTGCCAGCAGCCCAGGGACGGAGAAGGGTCAGCCCCAGCATTTT
CDR3aa: CASSPGTEKGQPQHF
abundance: -
j_gene: TRBJ1-5
d_gene: -
v_gene: TRBV5-4
len: 15

CDR3nt: TGTGCCAGCAGTTTAAAGGGTGGCACTGAAGCTTTCTTT
CDR3aa: CASSLKGGTEAFF
abundance: -
j_gene: TRBJ1-1
d_gene: -
v_gene: TRBV27
len: 13

CDR3nt: TGTGCCAGCAGCTTAGATGGGTTCTGGACAGATACGCAGTATTTT
CDR3aa: CASSLDGFWTDTQYF
abundance: -
j_gene: TRBJ2-3
d_gene: -
v_gene: TRBV7-6
len: 15

CDR3nt: TGTGCCAGCAGCTTCTCATGGGATGAAAAACTGTTTTTT
CDR3aa: CASSFSWDEKLFF
abundance: once
j_gene: TRBJ1-4
d_gene: -
v_gene: TRBV7-2
len: 13

CDR3nt: TGTGCCAGCTCACCCCGAGGCACCGGGGAGCTGTTTTTT
CDR3aa: CASSPRGTGELFF
abundance: -
j_gene: TRBJ2-2
d_gene: -
v_gene: TRBV18
len: 13

CDR3nt: TGTGCCAGCAGCCCCGGACAGCCGCCTCAGCCCCAGCATTTT
CDR3aa: CASSPGQPPQPQHF
abundance: -
j_gene: TRBJ1-5
d_gene: -
v_gene: TRBV6-5
len: 14

CDR3nt: TGTGCCAGCGTGGGGACAGGGGGCGACGGAACTGAAGCTTTCTTT
CDR3aa: CASVGTGGDGTEAFF
abundance: -
j_gene: TRBJ1-1
d_gene: TRBD1
v_gene: TRBV2
len: 15

CDR3nt: TGCGCCAGCAGCTCGGACGAGGGGAATGAAAAACTGTTTTTT
CDR3aa: CASSSDEGNEKLFF
abundance: -
j_gene: TRBJ1-4
d_gene: -
v_gene: TRBV5-1
len: 14

CDR3nt: TGCAGCGTTTGGGGGGACTATGGCTACACCTTC
CDR3aa: CSVWGDYGYTF
abundance: -
j_gene: TRBJ1-2
d_gene: -
v_gene: TRBV29-1
len: 11

CDR3nt: TGTGCCACCAGCAGAAACCCAGGCTCGGGTAAATCTCTCCACTTT
CDR3aa: CATSRNPGSGKSLHF
abundance: once
j_gene: TRBJ1-6
d_gene: -
v_gene: TRBV15
len: 15